A single sample is the source of the 9 T cell receptor beta chains below, sequenced in a study of type 1 regulatory T cells. Each CDR3 protein is one row after TCRdb ran MiXCR on the reads. The sample lists about 20,000 distinct CDR3 sequences, roughly 10% occurring once. The sample taken for sequencing was CD4+ T cells, either the whole sample or a sorted fraction (not recorded which). Receptors were obtained from a human donor in good health.

This chain connects TRBV29-1 to TRBJ2-2; weak D call: TRBD1 (5 bases). With 7 bases removed from V and 7 bases from J, the gap between germline ends came to 10 bases. Per the germline V gene, CDR1 is SQVTM and CDR2 is ANQGSEA. This CDR3 has 11 residues. CDR3 coding DNA: TGCAGCGGGCAGGGTAACGGGGAGCTGTTTTTT. The encoded protein is CSGQGNGELFF.

This clonotype was seen repeatedly, ten times or more. Germline is not matched at one junction end, which may reflect a read error. The chain uses TRBV7-7 and TRBJ2-5; TRBD2 might be the D (7 bases). Germline V gene sequence: CDR1 SSHAT, CDR2 FNYEAQ (reference sequence). CDR3 size: 14 residues. The CDR3 here is CASSPQGGGETQYF. The CDR3 nucleotides read TGTGCTAGCAGCCCCCAGGGAGGGGGAGAGACCCAGTACTTC.

The chain has TRBV5-1 and TRBJ1-4, with TRBD1 as a possible D gene (5 bases). V shed 0 bases and J shed 5 bases, with 11 bases lying between them. CDR1 and CDR2 from the germline V gene are SGHRS and YFSETQ. The CDR3 sequence is 15 residues long. The CDR3 here is CASSLEGTANEKLFF. The CDR3 nucleotides are TGCGCCAGCAGCTTGGAGGGGACGGCCAATGAAAAACTGTTTTTT.

This clonotype was picked up many times. V usage is TRBV29-1 and J usage is TRBJ2-3, with TRBD2 identical over 14 bases. Germline V gene lookup returns CDR1 SQVTM and CDR2 ANQGSEA. J gave up 6 bases and V 4 bases, and 6 bases lay outside the gene matches. CDR3 length: 15 amino acids. The CDR3 sequence: CSVVPTSGRADTQYF. CDR3 DNA: TGCAGCGTTGTCCCGACTAGCGGGAGGGCGGATACGCAGTATTTT.

This clonotype was seen at least ten times. The gene calls are TRBV20-1 and TRBJ1-2; the match to TRBD1 covers 7 bases. Per the germline V gene, CDR1 is DFQATT and CDR2 is SNEGSKA (reference sequence). The CDR3 runs 14 residues. V gave up 6 bases and J gave up 4 bases; unmatched junction bases: 11. This CDR3 is CSARAGGSTYGYTF. The CDR3 coding sequence is TGCAGTGCGCGTGCAGGGGGAAGTACCTATGGCTACACCTTC.

This clonotype is classed as medium-sized (0.01 to 0.1%). CDR3 residues: CASSVTYNEQFF. The DNA for the CDR3 is TGTGCCAGCAGCGTAACCTACAATGAGCAGTTCTTC. The chain combines TRBV9 with TRBJ2-1; D gene ambiguous. Germline V CDR1 and CDR2: SGDLS, YYNGEE. Trimming left V 1 base short and J 2 bases short, with 1 base between. The CDR3 sequence is 12 residues long.

This clonotype is labeled medium-sized. This chain uses TRBV11-2 with TRBJ2-7; a weak D match, TRBD1 (6 bases). There are 12 residues in the CDR3. The V and J ends lost 4 bases and 5 bases respectively, with 9 bases between them. The germline V gene has CDR1 SGHAT and CDR2 FQNNGV. CDR3 residues: CASSSQGNEQYF. The CDR3 DNA reads as TGTGCCAGCAGCTCTCAGGGGAACGAGCAGTACTTC. Full variable domain (remainder filled in from reference TRBV11-2 and TRBJ2-7): EAGVAQSPRYKIIEKRQSVAFWCNPISGHATLYWYQQILGQGPKLLIQFQNNGVVDDSQLPKDRFSAERLKGVDSTLKIQPAKLEDSAVYLCASSSQGNEQYFGPGTRLTVT.

This clonotype is categorized as medium-sized (0.01 to 0.1%). J is TRBJ2-7 and V is TRBV29-1; 9 bases map to TRBD1. V trimming: 0 bases; J trimming: 3 bases; junction bases outside the gene matches: 3. Looked up from germline, CDR1 is SQVTM and CDR2 is ANQGSEA. This CDR3 is built from 14 residues. The CDR3 bases are TGCAGCGTTGAAGACCGGGACAGGGTCTACGAGCAGTACTTC. Residues: CSVEDRDRVYEQYF.

Many counts were recorded for this clonotype. This chain joins TRBV20-1 and TRBJ2-7, with TRBD1 matching 9 bases. Germline V gene lookup returns CDR1 DFQATT and CDR2 SNEGSKA (reference sequence). V shed 1 base and J 6 bases; nucleotides not matched to a gene: 10. This CDR3 comprises 15 residues. CDR3 amino acids: CSARGTGTGLIEQYF. Here the CDR3 DNA reads TGCAGTGCTAGAGGGACCGGGACAGGGCTTATCGAGCAGTACTTC.